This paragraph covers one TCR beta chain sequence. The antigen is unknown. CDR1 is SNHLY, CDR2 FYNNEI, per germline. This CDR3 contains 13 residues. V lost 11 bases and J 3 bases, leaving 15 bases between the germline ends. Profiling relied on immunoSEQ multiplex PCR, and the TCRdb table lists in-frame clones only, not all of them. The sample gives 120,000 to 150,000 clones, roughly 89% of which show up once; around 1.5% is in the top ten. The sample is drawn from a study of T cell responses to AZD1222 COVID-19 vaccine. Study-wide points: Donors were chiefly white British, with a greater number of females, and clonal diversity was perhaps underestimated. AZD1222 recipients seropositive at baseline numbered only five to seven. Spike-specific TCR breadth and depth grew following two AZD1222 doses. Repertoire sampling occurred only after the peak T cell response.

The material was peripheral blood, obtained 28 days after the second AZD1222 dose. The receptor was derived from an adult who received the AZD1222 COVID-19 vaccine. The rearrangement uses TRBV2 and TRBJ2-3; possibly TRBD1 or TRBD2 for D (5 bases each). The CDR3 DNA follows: TGTGCCGGGGACGGTGGATGGACAGATACGCAGTATTTT. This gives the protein CAGDGGWTDTQYF.